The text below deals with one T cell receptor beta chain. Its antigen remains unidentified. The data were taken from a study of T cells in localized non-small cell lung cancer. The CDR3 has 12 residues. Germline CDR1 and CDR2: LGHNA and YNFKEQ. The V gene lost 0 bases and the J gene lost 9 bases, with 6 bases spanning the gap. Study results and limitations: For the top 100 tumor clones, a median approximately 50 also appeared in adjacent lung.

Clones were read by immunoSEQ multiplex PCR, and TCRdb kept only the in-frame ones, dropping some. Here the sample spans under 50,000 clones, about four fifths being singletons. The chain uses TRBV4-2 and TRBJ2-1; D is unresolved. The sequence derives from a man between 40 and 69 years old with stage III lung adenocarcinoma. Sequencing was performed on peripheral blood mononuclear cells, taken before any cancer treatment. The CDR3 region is CASSQDGREQFF. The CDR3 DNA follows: TGTGCCAGCAGCCAAGATGGGCGTGAGCAGTTCTTC.